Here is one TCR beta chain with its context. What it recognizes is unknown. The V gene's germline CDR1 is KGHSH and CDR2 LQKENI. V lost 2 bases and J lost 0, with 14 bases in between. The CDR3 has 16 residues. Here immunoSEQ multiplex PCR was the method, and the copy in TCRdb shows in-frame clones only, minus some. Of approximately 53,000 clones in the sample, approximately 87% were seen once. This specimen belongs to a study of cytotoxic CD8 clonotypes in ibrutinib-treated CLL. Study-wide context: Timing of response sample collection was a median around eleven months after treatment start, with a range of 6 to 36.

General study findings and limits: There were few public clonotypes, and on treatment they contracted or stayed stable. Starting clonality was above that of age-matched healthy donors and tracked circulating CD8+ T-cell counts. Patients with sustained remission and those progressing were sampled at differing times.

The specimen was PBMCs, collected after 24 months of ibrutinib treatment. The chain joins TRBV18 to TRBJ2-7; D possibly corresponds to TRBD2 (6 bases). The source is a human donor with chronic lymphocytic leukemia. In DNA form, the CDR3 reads TGTGCCAGCTCACCAGCGGGACTTCTTAGCTCCTACGAGCAGTACTTC. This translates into CASSPAGLLSSYEQYF.